The subject of this entry is one T cell receptor beta chain. These data come from a study of blood T cell repertoires in COVID-19. Study information: Whether acute or convalescent, the COVID-19 samples came from the United States, Italy and Spain. PBMCs, B-cell-depleted T cells, or T cells were the source of the cDNA or gDNA that made up the material.

The CDR3 contains 15 residues. V dropped 4 bases and J dropped 11; count of bases not matched to a gene: 10. Germline assignment: CDR1 MNHNY and CDR2 SVGAGI (reference sequence). Authors' processing steps: Counts of nucleated cells, estimated from reference gene primer amplification, were obtained. Generated by immunoSEQ multiplex PCR, the TCRdb table keeps only in-frame clones and is missing some. D and trimming come from the DNA, and the V and J calls and clone size come from that table. The sample holds under 20,000 clones, under 90% seen once. The sequenced material came from peripheral blood. The receptor comes from a man older than 75 with acute or convalescent COVID-19. The rearrangement uses TRBV6-6 and TRBJ1-6, with TRBD1 identical over 8 bases. Here the CDR3 DNA reads TGTGCCAGCAGTTCCGCCGACAGGGGAGAACCACCCCTCCACTTT. It encodes CASSSADRGEPPLHF.